This paragraph reports one T cell receptor beta chain. This entry comes from a study of blood T cell repertoires in COVID-19. From germline, CDR1 is SQVTM and CDR2 ANQGSEA. With V trimmed by 5 bases and J by 6 bases, 7 bases remained unmatched. This CDR3 has 13 residues. Sequenced by immunoSEQ multiplex PCR; TCRdb stores in-frame clones only, minus some. The sample carries 200,000 to 300,000 clones, around 83% recorded once. This chain links TRBV29-1 with TRBJ1-5, with 7 bases lining up with TRBD1. The sample comprised peripheral blood. This TCR was sampled from a woman younger than 35 with acute or convalescent COVID-19. CDR3 bases: TGCAGCGTTTCCGAGGGGGCCGTTCAGCCCCAGCATTTT. This codes for CSVSEGAVQPQHF.